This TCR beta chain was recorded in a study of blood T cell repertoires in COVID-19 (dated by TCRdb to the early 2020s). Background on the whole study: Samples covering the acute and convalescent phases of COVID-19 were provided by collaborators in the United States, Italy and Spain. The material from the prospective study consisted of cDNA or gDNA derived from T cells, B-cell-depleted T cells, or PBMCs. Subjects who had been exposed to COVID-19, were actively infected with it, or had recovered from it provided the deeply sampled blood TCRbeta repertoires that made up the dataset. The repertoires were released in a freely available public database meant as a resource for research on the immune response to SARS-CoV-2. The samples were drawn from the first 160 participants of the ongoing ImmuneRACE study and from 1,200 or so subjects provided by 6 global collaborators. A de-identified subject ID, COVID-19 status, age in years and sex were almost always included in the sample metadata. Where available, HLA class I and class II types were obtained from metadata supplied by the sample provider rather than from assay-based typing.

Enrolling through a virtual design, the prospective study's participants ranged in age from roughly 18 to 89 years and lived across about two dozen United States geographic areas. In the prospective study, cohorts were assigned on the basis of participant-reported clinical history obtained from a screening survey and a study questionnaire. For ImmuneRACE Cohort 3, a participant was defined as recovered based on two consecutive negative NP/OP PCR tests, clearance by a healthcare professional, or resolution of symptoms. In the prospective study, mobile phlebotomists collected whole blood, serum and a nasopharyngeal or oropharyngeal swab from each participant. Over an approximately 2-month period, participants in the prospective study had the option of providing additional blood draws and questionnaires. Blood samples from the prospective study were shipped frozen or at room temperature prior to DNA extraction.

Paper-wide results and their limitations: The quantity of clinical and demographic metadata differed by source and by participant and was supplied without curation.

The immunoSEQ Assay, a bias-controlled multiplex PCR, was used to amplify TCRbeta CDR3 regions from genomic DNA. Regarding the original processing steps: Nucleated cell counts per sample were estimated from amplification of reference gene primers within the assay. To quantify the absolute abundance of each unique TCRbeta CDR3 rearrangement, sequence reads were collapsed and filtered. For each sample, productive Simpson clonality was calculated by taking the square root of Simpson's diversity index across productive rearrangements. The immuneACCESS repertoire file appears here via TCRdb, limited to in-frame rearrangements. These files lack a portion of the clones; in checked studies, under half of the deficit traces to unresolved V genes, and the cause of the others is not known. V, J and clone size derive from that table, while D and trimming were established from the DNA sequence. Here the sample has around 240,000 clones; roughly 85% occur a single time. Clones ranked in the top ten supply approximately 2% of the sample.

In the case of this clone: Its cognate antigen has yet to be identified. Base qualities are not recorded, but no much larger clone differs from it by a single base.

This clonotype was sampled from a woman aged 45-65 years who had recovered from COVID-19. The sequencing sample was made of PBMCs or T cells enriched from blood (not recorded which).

The nucleotides read TGTGCCAGCAGTTTTCAGGGCCTGTCTAACTATGGCTACACCTTC. This codes for CASSFQGLSNYGYTF. The rearrangement combines TRBV27 with TRBJ1-2; TRBD1 might be the D gene, on 5 matching bases. The CDR3 runs 15 amino acids, cysteine and phenylalanine included. Only the CDR3 DNA is retained, 45 bases long and in frame from the first base. Trimming removed 3 bases from V and 0 bases from J, leaving 11 bases between the germline ends. CDR1 and CDR2 (MNHEY, SMNVEV) derive from the germline V gene (reference sequence).